Listed below are T cell receptor beta chains from one sample, sequenced in a study of T cell changes during pregnancy in multiple sclerosis. Profiling relied on immunoSEQ multiplex PCR, and the TCRdb table lists in-frame clones only, not all of them. The repertoire holds 35,000 to 45,000 clones, roughly 89% seen once, with less than 0.7% in the top ten. The sample in question was CD4+ T cells from peripheral blood mononuclear cells, obtained in the first trimester of pregnancy. These receptors came from a female donor with multiple sclerosis, enrolled in a pregnancy study. The CDR3 runs from the conserved cysteine through the conserved F or W. A D gene is named only where the DNA matches it firmly. Size tells how often a clone was seen (once, few, many) or the class of an expanded clone, and some rows leave it out.

v_gene	abundance	d_gene	j_gene	CDR3nt	CDR3aa
TRBV6-5	once	NA	TRBJ2-7	TGTGCCAGCAGGGATTCCGGGTCCATCCCCTACGAGCAGTACTTC	CASRDSGSIPYEQYF
TRBV5-1	once	NA	TRBJ2-7	TGCGCCAGCAGCCGAGAACACGGGGACGAGCAGTACTTC	CASSREHGDEQYF
TRBV4-1	once	TRBD2	TRBJ2-3	TGCGCCAGCAGCCAAGGGTCGGTGGGCGGGAGGGGGACAGATACGCAGTATTTT	CASSQGSVGGRGTDTQYF
TRBV28	NA	NA	TRBJ2-1	TGTGCCAGCAGTTTTCAGGGCTCCTACAATGAGCAGTTCTTC	CASSFQGSYNEQFF
TRBV5-1	NA	NA	TRBJ1-4	TGCGCCAGCAGCTACCGGGACAAAAATGAAAAACTGTTTTTT	CASSYRDKNEKLFF
TRBV5-1	NA	TRBD2	TRBJ2-7	TGCGCCAGCAGCCGGGAGCCGGGACTAGGTGGCTACGAGCAGTACTTC	CASSREPGLGGYEQYF
TRBV30	NA	NA	TRBJ2-7	TGTGCCTGGAGTAGAACCAGGGGAGACTACGAGCAGTACTTC	CAWSRTRGDYEQYF
TRBV5-4	once	TRBD2	TRBJ2-3	TGTGCCAGCAGCTCGTCGGGACTAGTCACAGATACGCAGTATTTT	CASSSSGLVTDTQYF
TRBV27	NA	TRBD1	TRBJ1-2	TGTGCCAGCAGTTTCGCCGGGACAGCACCCTCTAACTATGGCTACACCTTC	CASSFAGTAPSNYGYTF
TRBV5-1	NA	NA	TRBJ2-1	TGCGCCAGCAGCCCCTCTCGAGGCCTCAATGAGCAGTTCTTC	CASSPSRGLNEQFF
TRBV30	NA	NA	TRBJ2-7	TGTGCCTGGAGGACTGGGACATCGTACGAGCAGTACTTC	CAWRTGTSYEQYF
TRBV4-2	NA	NA	TRBJ2-1	TGTGCCAGCAGCCAAGATTTACTAGACAATGAGCAGTTCTTC	CASSQDLLDNEQFF
TRBV11-2	NA	TRBD1	TRBJ1-1	TGTGCCAGCAGCTTAGCTAGGGGGCACACTGAAGCTTTCTTT	CASSLARGHTEAFF
TRBV5-1	NA	TRBD1	TRBJ2-5	TGCGCCAGCAGCAGGGGACAGAAAGTTCAAGAGACCCAGTACTTC	CASSRGQKVQETQYF
TRBV15	NA	NA	TRBJ2-7	TGTGCCACCAGCAGAGACCCCCAGGCCTCCTACGAGCAGTACTTC	CATSRDPQASYEQYF
TRBV6-5	NA	TRBD1	TRBJ1-1	TGTGCCAGCAGTCCCGGGACAGGGATGAACACTGAAGCTTTCTTT	CASSPGTGMNTEAFF
TRBV29-1	NA	NA	TRBJ2-7	TGCAGCGTTGAATTGGCAGGAACCTACGAGCAGTACTTC	CSVELAGTYEQYF
TRBV6-5	NA	TRBD1	TRBJ1-3	TGTGCCAGCCAAGAGACAGGGCCTGGAAACACCATATATTTT	CASQETGPGNTIYF
TRBV5-1	NA	TRBD1	TRBJ2-5	TGCGCCAGCAGCTTGGCTGGGACAGTGACCCAAGAGACCCAGTACTTC	CASSLAGTVTQETQYF
TRBV2	NA	TRBD2	TRBJ2-1	TGTGCCAGCAGTGAAGAGGCGGGAGGGTCCTACAATGAGCAGTTCTTC	CASSEEAGGSYNEQFF
TRBV9	NA	NA	TRBJ2-6	TGTGCCAGCAGCGGGGCGTCGGTCTCAGGGGCCAACGTCCTGACTTTC	CASSGASVSGANVLTF
TRBV5-6	NA	NA	TRBJ1-2	TGTGCCAGCAGCTTGGGACAGGTTGCTGGCTACACCTTC	CASSLGQVAGYTF
TRBV6-6	NA	TRBD2	TRBJ2-2	TGTGCCAGCAAAACTTCTAGCGGGAGGGTCGCCGGGGAGCTGTTTTTT	CASKTSSGRVAGELFF
TRBV19	once	NA	TRBJ1-5	TGTGCCAGTACCTCCTATCTAGGTGGCAATCAGCCCCAGCATTTT	CASTSYLGGNQPQHF
TRBV6-1	NA	NA	TRBJ2-5	TGTGCCAGCAGGGGGGGACCTGGGGAGACCCAGTACTTC	CASRGGPGETQYF
TRBV30	few	NA	TRBJ1-1	TGTGCCTGGAGTGTAGAGGAGGACACTGAAGCTTTCTTT	CAWSVEEDTEAFF
TRBV7-9	NA	TRBD2	TRBJ2-7	TGTGCCAGCAGCTTAGAAGGCGCTAGCGGTACTTACTCCTACGAGCAGTACTTC	CASSLEGASGTYSYEQYF
TRBV5-1	NA	NA	TRBJ1-1	TGCGCCAGCAGCTTGGGGACCGCGGGGGGGAAAGCTTTCTTT	CASSLGTAGGKAFF
TRBV5-6	NA	NA	TRBJ2-7	TGTGCCAGCAGCTTGGCCTTGGGCAGGGGAAAGCAGTACTTC	CASSLALGRGKQYF
TRBV4-1	NA	NA	TRBJ2-1	TGCGCCAGCAGCCAAATAGTAGTTGCGGGCCATGAGCAGTTCTTC	CASSQIVVAGHEQFF
TRBV28	few	NA	TRBJ2-5	TGTGCCAGCAGTCTTTCAGGGGTTCAAGAGACCCAGTACTTC	CASSLSGVQETQYF
TRBV7-8	NA	TRBD2	TRBJ2-3	TGTGCCAGCAGCCTCGGGACTAGCGGGGCCCGCCAGTATTTT	CASSLGTSGARQYF
TRBV2	NA	NA	TRBJ1-3	TGTGCCAGCAGTGAGACAGCTGGAAACACCATATATTTT	CASSETAGNTIYF
TRBV27	NA	TRBD1	TRBJ1-2	TGTGCCAGCAGTGCACGCCTTCAGGGGGCTGGGGGCTACACCTTC	CASSARLQGAGGYTF
TRBV15	NA	NA	TRBJ2-1	TGTGCCACCAGCAGAGAAGTTGTGGGACTCTACAATGAGCAGTTCTTC	CATSREVVGLYNEQFF
TRBV21-1	NA	NA	TRBJ2-7	TGTGCCAGCAGCAAAGGGAGCAGCTACGAGCAGTACTTC	CASSKGSSYEQYF
TRBV21-1	NA	NA	TRBJ2-7	TGTGCCAGCAGCAAAATTGCGGGACAGGGGAACTACGAGCAGTACTTC	CASSKIAGQGNYEQYF
TRBV6-5	NA	TRBD2	TRBJ2-1	TGTGCCAGCAGTTACGTCGGGAGGGGATATGAGCAGTTCTTC	CASSYVGRGYEQFF
TRBV9	NA	TRBD1	TRBJ1-2	TGTGCCAGCAGCGAGTGGGACCGGACAGGGGACTATGGCTACACCTTC	CASSEWDRTGDYGYTF
TRBV7-6	NA	TRBD2	TRBJ2-2	TGTGCCAGCAGCTCGAGACTAGCGGGAGATATCCCCGGGGAGCTGTTTTTT	CASSSRLAGDIPGELFF